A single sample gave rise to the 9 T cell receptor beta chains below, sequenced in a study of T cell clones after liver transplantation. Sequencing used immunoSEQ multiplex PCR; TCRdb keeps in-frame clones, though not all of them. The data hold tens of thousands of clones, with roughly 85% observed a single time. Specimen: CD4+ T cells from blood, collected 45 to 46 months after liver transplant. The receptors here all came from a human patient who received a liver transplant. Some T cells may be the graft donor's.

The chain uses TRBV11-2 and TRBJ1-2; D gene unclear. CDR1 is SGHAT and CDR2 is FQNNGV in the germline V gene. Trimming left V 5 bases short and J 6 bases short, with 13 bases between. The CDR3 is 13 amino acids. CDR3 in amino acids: CASSVTDVDGYTF. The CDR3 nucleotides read TGTGCCAGCAGCGTGACGGATGTCGATGGCTACACCTTC.

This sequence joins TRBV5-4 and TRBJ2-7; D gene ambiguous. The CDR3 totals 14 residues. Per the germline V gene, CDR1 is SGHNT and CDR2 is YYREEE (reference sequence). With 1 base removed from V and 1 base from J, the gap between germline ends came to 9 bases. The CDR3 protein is CASSLYSTSYEQYF. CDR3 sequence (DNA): TGTGCCAGCAGCTTGTACTCAACTTCCTACGAGCAGTACTTC.

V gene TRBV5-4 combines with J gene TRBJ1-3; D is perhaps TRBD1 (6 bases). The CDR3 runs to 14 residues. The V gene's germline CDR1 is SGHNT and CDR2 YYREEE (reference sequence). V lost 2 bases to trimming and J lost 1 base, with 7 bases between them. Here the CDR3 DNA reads TGTGCCAGCAGCTTAACAGGGTCTGGAAACACCATATATTTT. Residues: CASSLTGSGNTIYF.

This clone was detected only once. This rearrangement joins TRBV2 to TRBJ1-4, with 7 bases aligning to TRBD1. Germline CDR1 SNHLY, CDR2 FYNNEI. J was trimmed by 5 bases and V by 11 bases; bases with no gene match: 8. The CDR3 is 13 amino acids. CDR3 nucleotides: TGTGCCGGCCGACAGGGCCTAAATGAAAAACTGTTTTTT. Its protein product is CAGRQGLNEKLFF.

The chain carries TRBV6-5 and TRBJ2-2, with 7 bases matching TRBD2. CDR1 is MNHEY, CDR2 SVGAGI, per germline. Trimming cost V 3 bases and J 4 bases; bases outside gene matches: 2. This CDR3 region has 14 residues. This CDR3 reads CASSYTSATGELFF. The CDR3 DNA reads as TGTGCCAGCAGTTATACTAGCGCCACCGGGGAGCTGTTTTTT.

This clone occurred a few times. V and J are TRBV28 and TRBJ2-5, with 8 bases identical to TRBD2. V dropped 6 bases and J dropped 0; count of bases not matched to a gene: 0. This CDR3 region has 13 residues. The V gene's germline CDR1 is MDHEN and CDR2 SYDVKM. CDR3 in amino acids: CASRLADQETQYF. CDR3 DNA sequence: TGTGCCAGCAGACTAGCGGACCAAGAGACCCAGTACTTC. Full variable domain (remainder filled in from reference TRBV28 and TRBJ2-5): DVKVTQSSRYLVKRTGEKVFLECVQDMDHENMFWYRQDPGLGLRLIYFSYDVKMKEKGDIPEGYSVSREKKERFSLILESASTNQTSMYLCASRLADQETQYFGPGTRLLVL.

The CDR3 sequence is CASSITSTNEKLFF. CDR3 in DNA: TGTGCCAGCTCAATCACGAGCACTAATGAAAAACTGTTTTTT. The chain is built from TRBV18 and TRBJ1-4; D is ambiguous. V was pared by 5 bases and J by 2 bases, with 9 bases between. This CDR3 contains 14 residues. CDR1 is KGHSH and CDR2 is LQKENI in the germline V gene. Using reference TRBV18 and TRBJ1-4 for the parts outside the CDR3, the full variable domain is NAGVMQNPRHLVRRRGQEARLRCSPMKGHSHVYWYRQLPEEGLKFMVYLQKENIIDESGMPKERFSAEFPKEGPSILRIQQVVRGDSAAYFCASSITSTNEKLFFGSGTQLSVL.

The CDR3 DNA follows: TGTGCCAGCAGTGGACAGGGACTAAGGGCTTTCTTT. It yields the protein CASSGQGLRAFF. The chain has TRBV6-1 and TRBJ1-1, with 7 bases lining up with TRBD1. Germline V gene lookup returns CDR1 MNHNS and CDR2 SASEGT. The V gene end was trimmed by 4 bases and the J gene end by 11 bases; junction bases not matched to a gene: 7. CDR3 length equals 12 residues.

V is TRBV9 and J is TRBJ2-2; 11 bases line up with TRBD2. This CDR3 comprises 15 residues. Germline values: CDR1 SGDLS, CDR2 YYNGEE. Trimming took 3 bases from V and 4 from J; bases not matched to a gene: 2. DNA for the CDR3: TGTGCCAGCAGCGGACTAGCGGGATCCACCGGGGAGCTGTTTTTT. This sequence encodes CASSGLAGSTGELFF.